Listed below are T cell receptor beta chains from one sample, sequenced in a study of cytomegalovirus exposure and HLA in healthy donors. Generated by immunoSEQ multiplex PCR, the TCRdb table keeps only in-frame clones and is missing some. The sample yields roughly 84,000 clones, over 65% seen once. Specimen: PBMCs. The receptor source for this set is a man aged 50-60 years in good health and CMV-seronegative. Both conserved end residues are part of each CDR3. The D gene is left open where the match is weak. Part of the rows lack a size; the others show once, few, many or a class for expanded clones.

V,J,D,size,CDR3,DNA
TRBV14,TRBJ1-1,.,few,CASSQETGIAFF,TGTGCCAGCAGCCAAGAAACAGGGATAGCTTTCTTT
TRBV6-1,TRBJ2-1,TRBD2,.,CASSEAHSGGATRDFF,TGTGCCAGCAGTGAAGCCCACAGCGGGGGGGCTACGAGGGACTTCTTC
TRBV9,TRBJ1-6,TRBD1,.,CASNGDRDPGVSPLHF,TGTGCCAGCAACGGGGACAGGGACCCGGGTGTTTCACCCCTCCACTTT
TRBV5-1,TRBJ2-6,.,few,CASSSQASGANVLTF,TGCGCCAGCAGCTCGCAGGCCTCTGGGGCCAACGTCCTGACTTTC
TRBV5-1,TRBJ2-6,TRBD1,.,CASTPGQGHSGANVLTF,TGCGCCAGCACCCCGGGACAGGGGCACTCTGGGGCCAACGTCCTGACTTTC
TRBV18,TRBJ2-7,.,.,CASSGGNEQYF,TGTGCCAGCTCCGGGGGAAACGAGCAGTACTTC
TRBV7-9,TRBJ2-5,TRBD2,.,CASSSDVPGGPGETQYF,TGTGCCAGCAGCTCCGACGTCCCGGGGGGGCCTGGTGAGACCCAGTACTTC
TRBV19,TRBJ1-2,.,.,CASSPRGTNYGYTF,TGTGCCAGTAGTCCAAGGGGGACTAACTATGGCTACACCTTC
TRBV5-4,TRBJ1-2,TRBD1,.,CASSLRRGTGGNGYTF,TGTGCCAGCAGCCTTCGGCGCGGGACAGGGGGGAATGGCTACACCTTC
TRBV5-1,TRBJ1-1,TRBD1,few,CASSFQGARTEAFF,TGCGCCAGCAGCTTCCAGGGGGCGAGGACTGAAGCTTTCTTT
TRBV7-8,TRBJ1-2,TRBD1,.,CASSLTDRGYGYTF,TGTGCCAGCAGCTTAACGGACAGGGGGTACGGCTACACCTTC
TRBV14,TRBJ1-3,.,.,CASSQATVSGNTIYF,TGTGCCAGCAGCCAAGCGACAGTCTCTGGAAACACCATATATTTT
TRBV28,TRBJ2-5,TRBD2,.,CASSLMRGGRETQYF,TGTGCCAGCAGTTTAATGCGGGGGGGCCGAGAGACCCAGTACTTC
TRBV4-2,TRBJ2-3,.,.,CASSQKAAGAGNTQYF,TGTGCCAGCAGCCAAAAAGCCGCGGGGGCGGGGAATACGCAGTATTTT
TRBV6-1,TRBJ1-5,TRBD1,.,CASSEEGTGGRLRQPQHF,TGTGCCAGCAGTGAAGAAGGGACAGGGGGCAGGTTGCGTCAGCCCCAGCATTTT
TRBV4-1,TRBJ2-7,.,.,CASSQQSTGGPSLYEQYF,TGCGCCAGCAGCCAACAGAGTACCGGAGGGCCCAGCCTCTACGAGCAGTACTTC
TRBV6-1,TRBJ1-5,.,.,CASSEGRAAGKPQHF,TGTGCCAGCAGTGAGGGGAGGGCGGCAGGGAAGCCCCAGCATTTT
TRBV6-5,TRBJ1-5,.,few,CASSGRTRGDQPQHF,TGTGCCAGCAGTGGTAGGACACGGGGGGATCAGCCCCAGCATTTT
TRBV21-1,TRBJ2-7,.,.,CASSTIGDSFISYEQYF,TGTGCCAGCAGCACCATTGGGGACAGCTTTATCTCCTACGAGCAGTACTTC
TRBV2,TRBJ2-4,.,.,CASSVAGTAKNIQYF,TGTGCCAGCAGTGTTGCGGGTACGGCCAAAAACATTCAGTACTTC
TRBV6-5,TRBJ1-3,.,.,CASGSQYSGNTIYF,TGTGCCAGCGGCTCCCAATACTCTGGAAACACCATATATTTT
TRBV18,TRBJ1-2,TRBD1,once,CASSLSGQQTYGYTF,TGTGCCAGCTCACTCTCGGGACAGCAAACCTATGGCTACACCTTC
TRBV5-1,TRBJ1-1,.,few,CASSSGTPDTEAFF,TGCGCCAGCAGCTCCGGGACACCAGATACTGAAGCTTTCTTT
TRBV19,TRBJ1-6,.,.,CASSPAAWGEARLPFSPLHF,TGTGCCAGTAGTCCCGCGGCGTGGGGAGAGGCGAGGCTCCCCTTTTCACCCCTCCACTTT
TRBV10-2,TRBJ2-2,TRBD2,.,CASRTSGGGTGELFF,TGCGCCAGCAGGACTAGCGGGGGGGGGACCGGGGAGCTGTTTTTT
TRBV5-1,TRBJ1-1,TRBD1,few,CASSFESDRAAFF,TGCGCCAGCAGTTTCGAATCGGACAGGGCAGCTTTCTTT
TRBV11-2,TRBJ1-4,.,.,CASSWRGRADGEKLFF,TGTGCCAGCAGCTGGAGGGGGAGGGCTGATGGTGAAAAACTGTTTTTT
TRBV13,TRBJ2-4,.,few,CASSLQGRDKNIQYF,TGTGCCAGCAGCTTACAGGGAAGGGACAAAAACATTCAGTACTTC
TRBV2,TRBJ1-1,.,.,CASAGFSDTEAFF,TGTGCCAGCGCAGGGTTCTCGGACACTGAAGCTTTCTTT
TRBV27,TRBJ1-6,.,few,CASSLSGGTTNSPLHF,TGTGCCAGCAGTTTAAGCGGGGGGACAACTAATTCACCCCTCCACTTT
TRBV6-5,TRBJ2-3,.,.,CASSPRSSTDTQYF,TGTGCCAGCAGCCCCCGGTCGTCCACAGATACGCAGTATTTT